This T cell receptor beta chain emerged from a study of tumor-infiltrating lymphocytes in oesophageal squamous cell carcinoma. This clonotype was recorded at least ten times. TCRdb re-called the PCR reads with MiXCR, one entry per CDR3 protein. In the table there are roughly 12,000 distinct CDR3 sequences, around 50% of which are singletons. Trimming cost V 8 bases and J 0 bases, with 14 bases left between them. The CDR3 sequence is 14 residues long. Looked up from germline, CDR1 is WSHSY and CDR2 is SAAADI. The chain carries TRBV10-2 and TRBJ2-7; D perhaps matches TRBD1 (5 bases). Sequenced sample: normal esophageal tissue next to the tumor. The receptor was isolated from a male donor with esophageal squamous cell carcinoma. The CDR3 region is CASRQGSPSYEQYF. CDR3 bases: TGCGCCAGCCGCCAGGGTTCCCCCTCCTACGAGCAGTACTTC.